This T cell receptor beta chain was sequenced in a study of cytomegalovirus exposure and HLA in healthy donors. In the study overall: Most genotyped donors, around four fifths of 398, had Caucasian-associated genetic ancestry. Study-level results: Later analysis showed TCR association rates varying by HLA locus, highest for DRB1 and lowest for HLA-C. There were several of the most significant clusters that appeared linked to common viral pathogens in a later analysis.

The CDR3 is 12 amino acids. Germline assignment: CDR1 SGHDT and CDR2 YYEEEE. Trimming cost V 0 bases and J 9 bases, with 7 bases left between them. Concerning this clone itself: The target antigen is unknown. This CDR3 is also generated by other DNA sequences in the sample.

Donors in the study were healthy people who gave bone marrow. The primer mix had 60 Vbeta and 13 Jbeta primers. Sequenced by immunoSEQ multiplex PCR; TCRdb stores in-frame clones only, minus some. The table records around 150,000 clones, roughly three quarters of them present only once. The clonotype originates from a man aged 55 to 70 in good health and CMV-seronegative. The sample comprised PBMCs. The rearrangement joins TRBV5-6 to TRBJ2-1; D not resolved. CDR3 amino acids: CASSLEAGEQFF. In DNA, the CDR3 is TGTGCCAGCAGCTTGGAAGCTGGTGAGCAGTTCTTC.